This section outlines one TCR beta chain sequence together with its context. Which antigen it targets is not known. Base qualities are missing; no much larger clone stands one base away. The source of the sample is a study of cytomegalovirus exposure and HLA in healthy donors (dated by TCRdb to about 2017). Background for the entire study: An earlier analysis of some 550 of the donors reported 250 to 300 Gb of sequence data and 100 million to 130 million unique TCR beta sequences from approximately 180 million T cells. Because of strong linkage in the cohort, roughly five DR-DQ haplotypes were treated as single units for association and clustering. A later analysis re-examined previously published TCR beta repertoires from just over 650 donors and added high-resolution HLA genotyping to investigate patterns of TCR occurrence. Typing coverage varied by locus: roughly 620-640 donors for A, B, C, DRB1 and DQB1; 500 to 550 for DQA1; more than 600 for DPA1; about 450 for DPB1. The study profiled the T cell repertoires of hundreds of subjects by immunosequencing and related them to cytomegalovirus serostatus. The study aimed to test whether signatures of past pathogen exposure could be identified by cataloging public T cell receptors. Of the roughly 390 genotyped donors, 65% to 90% fell in the genetic ancestry cluster associated with self-reported Caucasian donors. Roughly 300 gigabases of sequencing data and roughly 80 million unique TCR sequences made up an early release that covered around 640 HLA-typed donors. HLA typing covered class I and class II loci at four-digit resolution. Rather than drawing on any new phenotypic data, the later analysis identified candidate immune exposures from TCR beta sequences and the way those sequences occurred across donors. In a later genetic analysis, genome-wide SNP genotypes for about three fifths of the roughly 670 donors were used, and that subset was treated as a discovery cohort. On average, about 240,000 unique TCR beta nucleotide sequences were sequenced per donor among a few hundred genotyped donors of the cohort, with roughly 19% of those sequences being non-productive. Along with the roughly 710-subject first cohort, a separate validation cohort of over a hundred different subjects was used. All discovery cohort repertoires had been generated on a single sequencing platform. An earlier analysis of approximately 630 of the donors applied high-throughput TCR beta sequencing to assess whether each TCR beta V gene segment acted as functional or pseudogenic. The study combined high-throughput TCR immunosequencing, statistical association of individual TCRs with disease status, and machine learning to predict cytomegalovirus infection status. Donor age, sex, ethnicity and CMV serostatus were compiled alongside the repertoire data.

Library preparation used the immunoSEQ multiplex PCR assay. For the multiplex PCR, a mixture combining 60 forward primers for TCR Vbeta segments and 13 reverse primers for TCR Jbeta segments was used. A multiplex PCR assay on genomic DNA amplified the CDR3 region of rearranged TCR beta genes. The Illumina HiSeq System was used to sequence the amplified TCR beta libraries as 87-base-pair reads. The original methods were these. A later analysis counted approximately 84 million unique TCR beta chains across the roughly 700 repertoires, and roughly 10 million of these chains were shared by at least two donors. Raw reads were error-corrected and collapsed into unique sequences with a nearest-neighbor algorithm that merged closely related sequences to remove PCR and sequencing errors. Alignment of CDR3 sequences to IMGT reference sequences was used to assign V, D and J gene segments. For a sequence to be retained, at least a six-nucleotide match to both a V gene segment and a J gene segment was required. Rearrangements were classified as productive when the CDR3 lacked stop codons and remained in frame with V and J, and all other rearrangements were classified as non-productive. CDR3 was defined according to IMGT convention as the region running from the second conserved V-encoded cysteine to the conserved J-encoded phenylalanine. Sequences without an unambiguous match to a single V gene segment were excluded from the earlier analysis of approximately 600 of the donors. An earlier analysis of 587 of the donors classified V segments as functional when productive rearrangements were above 56.7% and as segregating when the standard deviation between donors was above 5%. A statistical classification framework was developed to diagnose cytomegalovirus status using the catalog of TCR beta chain sequences. In a later analysis, TCR nucleotide sequences were compared against IMGT/GENE-DB human TR gene sequences so that V and J genes could be assigned. A later analysis assigned CDR3 sequences and most-parsimonious VDJ recombination scenarios with the TCRdist pipeline. A later analysis defined each TCR beta chain by its CDR3 amino acid sequence plus V-gene family, and excluded reads lacking a unique V-gene family. To address suspected cross-contamination and a sequencing artifact, a later analysis removed roughly 580 highly shared, low-generation-probability nucleotide sequences. For each public chain, a later analysis derived a clonal expansion index from normalized ranks of inferred template counts within each repertoire. In a later analysis, generation probabilities were computed using a VDJ recombination model fitted to out-of-frame rearrangements, and the results were checked against IGoR. In a later analysis, hypergeometric tests were used to score TCR-TCR, TCR-HLA and TCR-CMV co-occurrence, with a repertoire-size bias correction applied to TCR pairs. A later analysis estimated false discovery rates by permuting HLA or CMV assignments 20 times. In a later analysis, co-occurring TCRs were grouped using DBSCAN, and TCRdist sequence similarity was added for clustering within HLA-allele-positive subsets. Co-occurrence clustering excluded repertoires with fewer than 30,000 or more than 120,000 public chains, plus five with anomalous nucleotide sharing. TCRdb provides this immuneACCESS table in a form limited to in-frame rearrangements. Some clones are lacking; in checked studies, under half of them reflect an unresolved V gene, and why the rest are absent is not known. V and J calls plus clone size are reproduced from that table; the DNA served to infer D and trimming. For this sample the table gives roughly 180,000 clones, of which 70% to 80% were detected only once. 1.5% to 2% of the sample goes to the ten largest clones.

CDR1 and CDR2, looked up from the germline V gene, are SQVTM and ANQGSEA. Including cysteine and phenylalanine, the CDR3 has 13 amino acids. Left in the record is the CDR3 DNA by itself, 39 bases read in frame from the first base. What the work shows at the level of the full study, not this receptor alone: According to a later analysis, TCR association rates differed among HLA loci, with DRB1 alleles showing the most associated TCRs and HLA-C alleles showing the fewest. The authors suggested that the approach could potentially be generalized to other disease states and immunological phenotypes. In an earlier analysis of more than 450 of the donors, most TCR beta V segments were observed in productive rearrangements about 90% or about 30% of the time, broadly matching IMGT annotations. The earlier analysis of some 540 of the donors excluded around 17 rarely observed V segments, including chromosome 9 orphons, because counts were too low. For the cohort, immune exposure information was limited to CMV serostatus. In a later analysis, around 17,000 TCR beta sequences were associated with specific HLA alleles at a false discovery rate of 0.05. Most CMV-associated TCR beta chains appeared to be HLA-restricted in a later analysis, and the HLA associations seemed to be driven largely by CMV exposure. This cohort had only TCR beta chains sequenced, and the lack of alpha or paired-chain data limited which features could be detected. HLA typing was unavailable for some donors at each locus, so association tests used only the typed subset. According to a later genetic analysis, donors in an Asian-associated ancestry cluster had fewer N-insertions in productive TCRs than the approximately 650-donor mean. According to a later analysis, parvovirus B19, influenza, CMV and Epstein-Barr virus appeared linked to several top co-occurrence clusters. In a later genetic analysis, a missense DCLRE1C variant was associated with V-gene and J-gene trimming of TCR beta chains, and the association was replicated in an independent cohort. In vitro tests confirmed that a few of the cytomegalovirus-associated TCR beta chains recognize cytomegalovirus antigens. Some IMGT-functional V segments, including TRBV6-2 and TRBV6-3, could not be distinguished by the 87-base-pair reads and were therefore excluded. A further reported finding was that TCR beta sequences accurately predicted the HLA-A and HLA-B alleles for most subjects in the first cohort. Roughly uniform sequencing depth across donors was assumed in presence/absence analyses, although this assumption may not hold. A total of about 180 TCR beta chains were listed by the study as associated with cytomegalovirus. The classifier was reported to diagnose cytomegalovirus status with high specificity and sensitivity in both the original cohort and the validation cohort. The sequencing pipeline was judged likely to have produced a cluster of highly shared sequence variants as a technical artifact. While some public TCRs were present in many individuals, most TCR sequences turned up only very rarely across donors. Strong co-occurrence of HLA alleles, especially DR and DQ, made assigning TCR associations to individual alleles difficult. Correlated functional status among segregating V segments might reflect linkage disequilibrium, but an unknown experimental factor could not be ruled out. In a later analysis, HLA-associated TCR beta chains were found to be more clonally expanded and to have lower generation probabilities than equally common non-associated chains.

The cohort comprised more than 550 healthy bone marrow donors. All cohort members were sampled while nominally healthy, although unrecorded immune exposures were likely present. The donor tested CMV seronegative, placing the donor among the 350 or so seronegative members of the cohort. A peripheral blood sample was provided by each donor, and peripheral blood mononuclear cells were used for TCR beta sequencing. The Qiagen DNeasy Blood Extraction Kit was used to extract genomic DNA from the blood cell samples. The rearrangement combines TRBV29-1 with TRBJ2-5, and 10 junction bases match TRBD1. The end of the DNA fits TRBJ2-7 better, so the J call may be wrong. The material sequenced was PBMCs. The TCR originated in a man younger than 35 in good health and CMV-seronegative. CDR3 region: CSGTGTGDSEQYF. The DNA reads as follows: TGCAGCGGTACCGGGACAGGGGATAGCGAGCAGTACTTC.